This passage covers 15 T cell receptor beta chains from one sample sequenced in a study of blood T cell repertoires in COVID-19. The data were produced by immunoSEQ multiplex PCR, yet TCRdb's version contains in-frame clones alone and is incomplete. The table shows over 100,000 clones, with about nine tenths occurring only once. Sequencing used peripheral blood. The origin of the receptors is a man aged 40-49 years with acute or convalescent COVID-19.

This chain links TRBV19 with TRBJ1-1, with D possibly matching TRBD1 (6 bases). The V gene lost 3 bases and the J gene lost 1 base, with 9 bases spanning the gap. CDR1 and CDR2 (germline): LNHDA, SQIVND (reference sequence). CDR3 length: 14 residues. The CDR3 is CASSIQQGNTEAFF. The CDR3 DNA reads TGTGCCAGTAGTATCCAACAGGGGAACACTGAAGCTTTCTTT.

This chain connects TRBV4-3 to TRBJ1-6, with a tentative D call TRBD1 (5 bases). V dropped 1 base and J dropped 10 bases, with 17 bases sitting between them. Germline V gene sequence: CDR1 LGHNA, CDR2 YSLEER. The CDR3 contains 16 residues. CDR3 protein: CASSQGGGTGRSPLHF. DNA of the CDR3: TGCGCCAGCAGCCAAGGGGGAGGGACCGGTCGCTCACCCCTCCACTTT.

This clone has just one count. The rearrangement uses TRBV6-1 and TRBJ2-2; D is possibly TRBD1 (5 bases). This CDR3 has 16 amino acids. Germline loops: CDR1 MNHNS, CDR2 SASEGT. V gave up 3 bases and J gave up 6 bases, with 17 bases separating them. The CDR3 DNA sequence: TGTGCCAGCAGTGAGGACACCGGATACGCGTCCGGGGAGCTGTTTTTT. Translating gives CASSEDTGYASGELFF.

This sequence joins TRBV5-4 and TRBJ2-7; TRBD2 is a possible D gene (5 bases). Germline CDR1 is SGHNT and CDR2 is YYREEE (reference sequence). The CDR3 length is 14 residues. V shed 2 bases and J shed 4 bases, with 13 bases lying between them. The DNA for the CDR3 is TGTGCCAGCAGCTTTCGTGGGAGTGGGTACGAGCAGTACTTC. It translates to CASSFRGSGYEQYF.

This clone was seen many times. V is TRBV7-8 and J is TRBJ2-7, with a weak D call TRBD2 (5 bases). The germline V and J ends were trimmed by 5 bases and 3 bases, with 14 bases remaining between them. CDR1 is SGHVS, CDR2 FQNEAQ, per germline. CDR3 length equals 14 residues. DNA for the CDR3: TGTGCCAGCAGCCCCCGGACTCGCCTCTACGAGCAGTACTTC. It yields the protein CASSPRTRLYEQYF.

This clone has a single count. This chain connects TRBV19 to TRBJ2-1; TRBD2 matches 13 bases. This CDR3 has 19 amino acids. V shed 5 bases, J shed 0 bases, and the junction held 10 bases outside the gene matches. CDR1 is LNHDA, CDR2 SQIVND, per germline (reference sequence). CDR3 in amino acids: CASSSWTSGSASSYNEQFF. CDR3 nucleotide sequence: TGTGCCAGTAGTTCTTGGACTAGCGGGAGCGCGAGCTCCTACAATGAGCAGTTCTTC.

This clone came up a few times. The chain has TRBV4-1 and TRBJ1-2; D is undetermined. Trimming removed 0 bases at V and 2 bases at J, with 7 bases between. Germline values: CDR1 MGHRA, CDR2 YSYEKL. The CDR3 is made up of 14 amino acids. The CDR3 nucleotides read TGCGCCAGCAGCCAAGATCTACCAAACTATGGCTACACCTTC. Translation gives CASSQDLPNYGYTF.

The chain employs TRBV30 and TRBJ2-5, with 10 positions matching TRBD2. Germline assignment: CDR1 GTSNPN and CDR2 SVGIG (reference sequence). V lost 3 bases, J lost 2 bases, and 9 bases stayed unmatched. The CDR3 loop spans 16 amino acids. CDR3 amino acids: CAWSDRTSGYQETQYF. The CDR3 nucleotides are TGTGCCTGGAGCGACCGGACTAGCGGCTATCAAGAGACCCAGTACTTC.

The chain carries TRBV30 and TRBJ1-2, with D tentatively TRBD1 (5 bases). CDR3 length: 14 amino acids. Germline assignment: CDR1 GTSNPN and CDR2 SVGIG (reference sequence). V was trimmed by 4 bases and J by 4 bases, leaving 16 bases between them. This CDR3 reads CAWTTSGGLYGYTF. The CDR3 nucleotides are TGTGCCTGGACTACATCGGGGGGACTCTATGGCTACACCTTC.

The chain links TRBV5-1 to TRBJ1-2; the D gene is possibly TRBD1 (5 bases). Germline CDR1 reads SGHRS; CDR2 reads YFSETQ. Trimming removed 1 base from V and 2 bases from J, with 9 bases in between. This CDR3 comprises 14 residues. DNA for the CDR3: TGCGCCAGCAGCTTGTCAGGACAAAACTATGGCTACACCTTC. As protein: CASSLSGQNYGYTF.

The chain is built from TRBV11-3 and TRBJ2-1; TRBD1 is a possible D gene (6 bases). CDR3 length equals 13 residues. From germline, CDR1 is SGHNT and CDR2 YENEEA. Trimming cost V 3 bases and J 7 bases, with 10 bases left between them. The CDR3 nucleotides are TGTGCCAGCAGCTTTAGCCAGGGGAATGAGCAGTTCTTC. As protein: CASSFSQGNEQFF.

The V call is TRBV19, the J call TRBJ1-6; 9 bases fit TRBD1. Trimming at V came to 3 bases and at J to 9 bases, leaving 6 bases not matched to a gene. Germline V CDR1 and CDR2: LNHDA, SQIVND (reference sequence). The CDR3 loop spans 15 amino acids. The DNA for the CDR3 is TGTGCCAGTAGTATTGAAGACAGGGGGTTTTCACCCCTCCACTTT. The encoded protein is CASSIEDRGFSPLHF.

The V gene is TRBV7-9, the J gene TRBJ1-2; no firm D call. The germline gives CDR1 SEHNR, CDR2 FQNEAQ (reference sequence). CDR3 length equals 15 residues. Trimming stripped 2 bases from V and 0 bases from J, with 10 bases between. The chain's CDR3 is CASSLNSASNYGYTF. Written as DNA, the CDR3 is TGTGCCAGCAGCTTAAACTCCGCTTCTAACTATGGCTACACCTTC.

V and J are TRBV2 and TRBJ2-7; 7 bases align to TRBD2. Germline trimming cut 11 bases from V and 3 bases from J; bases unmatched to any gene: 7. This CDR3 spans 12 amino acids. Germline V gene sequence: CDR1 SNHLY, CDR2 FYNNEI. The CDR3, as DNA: TGTGCCTCTACAGGACTAGACTACGAGCAGTACTTC. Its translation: CASTGLDYEQYF.

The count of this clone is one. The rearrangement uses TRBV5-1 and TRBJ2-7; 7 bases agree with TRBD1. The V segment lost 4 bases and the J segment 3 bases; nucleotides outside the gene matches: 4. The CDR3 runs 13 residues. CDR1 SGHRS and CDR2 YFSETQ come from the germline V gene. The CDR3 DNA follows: TGCGCCAGCAGCCCGGGACAGATCTACGAGCAGTACTTC. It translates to CASSPGQIYEQYF.